A selection of T cell receptor beta chains follows, all from one sample in a study of blood T cell repertoires in COVID-19. Sequencing used immunoSEQ multiplex PCR; TCRdb keeps in-frame clones, though not all of them. The table shows about 80,000 clones, with around 88% occurring only once. Sequenced input: peripheral blood. These receptors were collected from an elderly man with active or convalescent COVID-19. Each CDR3 is given with its conserved first and last residue. A D gene is named only where the DNA matches it firmly. Rows may omit the clone size; those that give it use once, few, many or a size class.

>TRBD1|TRBV7-2|TRBJ2-7|NA
TGTGCCAGCAGCCCGAACCCGGGACAGCCCCCTTACGAGCAGTACTTC
CASSPNPGQPPYEQYF
>NA|TRBV28|TRBJ1-5|NA
TGTGCCAGCCGTTCGGGTTTAAGCAATCAGCCCCAGCATTTT
CASRSGLSNQPQHF
>TRBD2|TRBV12-5|TRBJ2-1|NA
TGTGCTAGTGGTTTGATAAGCGGGGGGAATGAGCAGTTCTTC
CASGLISGGNEQFF
>NA|TRBV2|TRBJ2-3|once
TGTGCCAGCAGTCGGCTAGTAAGCACAGATACGCAGTATTTT
CASSRLVSTDTQYF
>NA|TRBV5-1|TRBJ2-3|NA
TGCGCCAGCAGCGCCGTCGGGGGAACTAGCACAGATACGCAGTATTTT
CASSAVGGTSTDTQYF
>TRBD2|TRBV5-1|TRBJ2-2|NA
TGCGCCAGCAGCTTCTCCTCTAGCGGGGGGACCATCCCCGGGGAGCTGTTTTTT
CASSFSSSGGTIPGELFF
>TRBD1|TRBV5-1|TRBJ1-1|once
TGCGCCAGCAGCCGGACAGGGATGAACACTGAAGCTTTCTTT
CASSRTGMNTEAFF
>TRBD1|TRBV2|TRBJ1-1|once
TGTGCCAGCAGTGAAGCGGGGGACAGTAACACTGAAGCTTTCTTT
CASSEAGDSNTEAFF
>NA|TRBV3-1/TRBV3-2|TRBJ1-2|NA
TGTGCCAGCAGCCAAGATCTTCGGACAAGTGGCTACACCTTC
CASSQDLRTSGYTF
>NA|TRBV15|TRBJ1-6|NA
TGTGCCACCAGCAGAGCTTCACCCGGTTCACCCCTCCACTTT
CATSRASPGSPLHF
>TRBD2|TRBV5-1|TRBJ2-5|NA
TGCGCCAGCAGCTCGGGACTAGTGGAGACCCAGTACTTC
CASSSGLVETQYF
>NA|TRBV16|TRBJ2-7|once
TGTGCCAGCAGCCAATCACAGGTGATCGGCGAGCAGTACTTC
CASSQSQVIGEQYF
>NA|TRBV14|TRBJ2-7|NA
TGTGCCAGCAGCCAGACACGTGGCGAGCAGTACTTC
CASSQTRGEQYF
>NA|TRBV11-2|TRBJ1-6|NA
TGTGCCAGCCTACCCATACGGGATTCACCCCTCCACTTT
CASLPIRDSPLHF
>TRBD2|TRBV28|TRBJ2-5|NA
TGTGCCAGCAGTTTAGCGGGAGGTGGGGAGACCCAGTACTTC
CASSLAGGGETQYF
>NA|TRBV19|TRBJ2-2|NA
TGTGCCAGTAGACCTCGGCGGGGGAACACCGGGGAGCTGTTTTTT
CASRPRRGNTGELFF
>TRBD1|TRBV3-1/TRBV3-2|TRBJ1-1|NA
TGTGCCAGCAGCTTACAGGGGGGGGACACTGAAGCTTTCTTT
CASSLQGGDTEAFF
>TRBD1|TRBV19|TRBJ1-3|NA
TGTGCCAGTAGGAAGACAGGGGGAGAAAACACCATATATTTT
CASRKTGGENTIYF
>NA|TRBV6-5|TRBJ2-7|NA
TGTGCCAGCACCCTTGCCAGGGGGGCCTACGAGCAGTACTTC
CASTLARGAYEQYF
>NA|TRBV7-2|TRBJ2-7|NA
TGTGCCAGCAGACCGGGGAACGGGTACGAGCAGTACTTC
CASRPGNGYEQYF
>NA|TRBV19|TRBJ1-1|once
TGTGCCAGTAGTATAGGAGGGTTGAACACTGAAGCTTTCTTT
CASSIGGLNTEAFF
>TRBD1|TRBV15|TRBJ2-5|NA
TGTGCCACCAGTGCCGACAGGGGCCAAGAGACCCAGTACTTC
CATSADRGQETQYF
>NA|TRBV5-1|TRBJ2-5|NA
TGCGCCAGCAGCCCTGATGGGGGCCGGGAAGAGACCCAGTACTTC
CASSPDGGREETQYF
>TRBD2|TRBV5-4|TRBJ2-1|NA
TGTGCCAGCAGCCGGACTAGCGGGGGGGTAAATGAGCAGTTCTTC
CASSRTSGGVNEQFF